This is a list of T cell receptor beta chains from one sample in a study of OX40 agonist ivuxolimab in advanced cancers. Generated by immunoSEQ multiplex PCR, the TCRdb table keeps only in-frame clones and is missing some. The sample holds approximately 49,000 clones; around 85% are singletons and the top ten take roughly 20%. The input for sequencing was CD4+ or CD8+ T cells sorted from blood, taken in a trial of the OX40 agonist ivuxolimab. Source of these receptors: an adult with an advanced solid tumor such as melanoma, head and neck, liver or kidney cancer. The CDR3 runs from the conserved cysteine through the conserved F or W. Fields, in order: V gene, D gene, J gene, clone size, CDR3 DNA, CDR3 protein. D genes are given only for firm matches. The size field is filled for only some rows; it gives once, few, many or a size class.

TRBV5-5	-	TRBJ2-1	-	TGTGCCAGCAGAATGAGCTTCCAAGGGGATGAGCAGTTCTTC	CASRMSFQGDEQFF
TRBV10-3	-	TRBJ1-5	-	TGTGCCATCAGTGAGTCAGGGGTCTATAGCAATCAGCCCCAGCATTTT	CAISESGVYSNQPQHF
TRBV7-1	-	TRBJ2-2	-	TGTGCCAGCAGCACCCCCACCGGGGAGCTGTTTTTT	CASSTPTGELFF
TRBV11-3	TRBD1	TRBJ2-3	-	TGTGCCAGCAGCCCCCGGACAGGGGAGGGGACAGATACGCAGTATTTT	CASSPRTGEGTDTQYF
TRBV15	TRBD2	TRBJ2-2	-	TGTGCCACCAGCGGCCCAGCGGGGGGCCTAATAACCGGGGAGCTGTTTTTT	CATSGPAGGLITGELFF
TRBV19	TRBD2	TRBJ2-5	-	TGTGCCAGTTCTCGAAGCGGGGGAGCCCAAGAGACCCAGTACTTC	CASSRSGGAQETQYF
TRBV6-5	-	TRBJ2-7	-	TGTGCCAGCAGTTACACTGTAAACTACGAGCAGTACTTC	CASSYTVNYEQYF
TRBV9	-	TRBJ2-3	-	TGTGCCAGCAGCGTTCCCAACTGGGATACGCAGTATTTT	CASSVPNWDTQYF
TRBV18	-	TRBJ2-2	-	TGTGCCAGCTCACCCCCGACAGGGAACACCGGGGAGCTGTTTTTT	CASSPPTGNTGELFF
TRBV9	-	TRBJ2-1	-	TGTGCCAGCAGCGTAGAGAGCGCCCTCTCCTACAATGAGCAGTTCTTC	CASSVESALSYNEQFF
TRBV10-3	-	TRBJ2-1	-	TGTGCCATCAGTATCGAGGAGGGCCCCAATGAGCAGTTCTTC	CAISIEEGPNEQFF
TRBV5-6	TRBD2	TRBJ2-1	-	TGTGCCAGCAGCTTAACTAGCGGGTACAATGAGCAGTTCTTC	CASSLTSGYNEQFF
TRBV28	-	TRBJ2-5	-	TGTGCCAGCAATCGACTCCGGGACCTGATGGAGACCCAGTACTTC	CASNRLRDLMETQYF
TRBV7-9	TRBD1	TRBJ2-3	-	TGTGCCAGCAGCCCCGGACAGGGGCAAAATACGCAGTATTTT	CASSPGQGQNTQYF
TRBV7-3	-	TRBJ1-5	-	TGTGCCAGCAGCTTCCAGGGACGGCGCAATCAGCCCCAGCATTTT	CASSFQGRRNQPQHF
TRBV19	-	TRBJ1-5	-	TGTGCCAGTAGTATAGGGAGGGGTCAGCCCCAGCATTTT	CASSIGRGQPQHF
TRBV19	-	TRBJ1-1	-	TGTGCCAGTAGTATTGGAGACAATAACACTGAAGCTTTCTTT	CASSIGDNNTEAFF
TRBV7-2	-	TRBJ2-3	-	TGTGCCAGCAGCATAGGGCCATTTTCAGCAGATACGCAGTATTTT	CASSIGPFSADTQYF
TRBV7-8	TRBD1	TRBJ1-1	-	TGTGCCAGCAGCCTAGGGACAGGGGGCGCGAGCACTGAAGCTTTCTTT	CASSLGTGGASTEAFF
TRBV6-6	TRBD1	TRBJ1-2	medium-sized	TGTGCCAGCAGACAGGGGGCGGGAAATGGCTACACCTTC	CASRQGAGNGYTF
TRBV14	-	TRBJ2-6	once	TGTGCCAGCAGCCAGGCCGGACAGCCAACTGGGGCCAACGTCCTGACTTTC	CASSQAGQPTGANVLTF
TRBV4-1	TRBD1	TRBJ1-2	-	TGCGCCAGCAGCCAGAGGGACAGGGCTAACTATGGCTACACCTTC	CASSQRDRANYGYTF